The entry below gives a single T cell receptor beta chain sequence along with its context. The target antigen is unknown. This entry comes from a study of cytomegalovirus exposure and HLA in healthy donors. Trimming cost V 0 bases and J 5 bases, with 8 bases left between them. From germline, CDR1 is SGDLS and CDR2 YYNGEE. The CDR3 contains 13 residues. Study-wide results and caveats: A later analysis reportedly found fewer N-insertions in an Asian-associated ancestry cluster than the roughly 670-donor mean. Most CMV-associated TCR beta chains were later found to appear HLA-restricted. Researchers reported in a later analysis that common viral pathogens appeared linked to several top clusters.

13 Jbeta primers and 60 Vbeta primers were used for the PCR. Profiling relied on immunoSEQ multiplex PCR, and the TCRdb table lists in-frame clones only, not all of them. The sample features about 52,000 clones, with approximately 13% in its top ten. The sequencing input was PBMCs. This sequence was found in a woman aged 60-75 years in good health and CMV-seropositive. The V and J genes are TRBV9 and TRBJ2-5, with D maybe TRBD2 (6 bases). As DNA, the CDR3 is TGTGCCAGCAGCGTAGGCCGGGGGGAGACCCAGTACTTC. It codes for CASSVGRGETQYF.